This TCR beta chain came from a study of cytomegalovirus exposure and HLA in healthy donors. Trimming cost V 8 bases and J 4 bases; bases outside gene matches: 10. Germline V gives CDR1 GTSNPN, CDR2 SVGIG (reference sequence). The CDR3 has 14 residues. This PCR relied on a set of 60 Vbeta primers and 13 Jbeta primers. TCRdb keeps only in-frame clones here, not all; method: immunoSEQ multiplex PCR. The sample holds about 120,000 clones, more than 60% seen once. This chain links TRBV30 with TRBJ2-7; 11 nucleotides match TRBD2. The sequence was obtained from a man aged 35 to 55 in good health and CMV-seropositive. The sequenced sample was PBMCs. CDR3 nucleotides: TGTGCCGGGGAATTAGCGGGAGGGCAATACGAGCAGTACTTC. It encodes CAGELAGGQYEQYF.